The next 17 T cell receptor beta chains were all read from a single sample in a study of blood T cells in healthy people across ages. The second PCR ran roughly 6 to 11 cycles with a sample-barcoded 5' primer and J-beta primers. TCRdb processed the 5' RACE reads anew with MiXCR; each CDR3 protein has one entry. Of approximately 1,100,000 distinct CDR3 sequences listed, 45% were seen once; the top ten hold 15% to 20%. The specimen sequenced was blood. Receptors were obtained from a woman in her fifties or sixties in good health.

The rearrangement links TRBV7-3 to TRBJ2-3; 13 nucleotides align to TRBD2. CDR1 SGHTA and CDR2 FQGTGA come from the germline V gene. V gave up 4 bases and J gave up 5 bases; unmatched junction bases: 6. CDR3 length equals 16 residues. CDR3 coding DNA: TGTGCCAGCAGCTCCGGACTAGCGGGAGACCTAGATACGCAGTATTTT. It specifies CASSSGLAGDLDTQYF.

This clonotype turned up a few times. The chain links TRBV10-3 to TRBJ2-5; 10 bases are a match to TRBD1. The CDR3 has 17 residues. Per the germline V gene, CDR1 is ENHRY and CDR2 is SYGVKD. Germline trimming cut 0 bases from V and 5 bases from J; bases unmatched to any gene: 9. CDR3 region: CAISESGTGVGGETQYF. Here the CDR3 DNA reads TGTGCCATCAGTGAGTCAGGGACAGGGGTCGGTGGCGAGACCCAGTACTTC.

This clonotype came up many times. The chain carries TRBV12-3 or TRBV12-4 and TRBJ2-5, with D possibly being TRBD1 (6 bases). The CDR3 runs 12 residues. With 6 bases removed from V and 11 bases from J, the gap between germline ends came to 16 bases. The CDR3 nucleotides are TGTGCCAGCAGCGCTAACAGGGTCGGGCAGTACTTC. Amino acids: CASSANRVGQYF.

The V gene is TRBV29-1, the J gene TRBJ2-1; 8 bases align to TRBD2. Germline CDR1 is SQVTM and CDR2 is ANQGSEA. The CDR3 extends over 13 amino acids. V was pared by 6 bases and J by 9 bases, with 10 bases of the junction left unmatched. The CDR3 region has the DNA TGCAGCGTGGGACTAGTAGCTTCGGGTGAGCAGTTCTTC. Protein sequence: CSVGLVASGEQFF.

There are a few counts of this clonotype. One junction end does not reproduce the germline sequence, and a read error may be involved. V gene TRBV15 combines with J gene TRBJ1-4; D gene ambiguous. Per the germline V gene, CDR1 is LNHNV and CDR2 is YYDKDF (reference sequence). This CDR3 has 16 residues. The CDR3 nucleotides read TGTGCCACCAGCAGACTCCAAACTGCAACAAATGAAAAACTGTTTTTT. Its protein product is CATSRLQTATNEKLFF.

The genes are TRBV7-2 and TRBJ2-6, with 7 bases that match TRBD1. Trimming at V came to 5 bases and at J to 1 base, leaving 11 bases not matched to a gene. The CDR3 consists of 18 residues. Per germline, CDR1 SGHTA and CDR2 FQGNSA. This chain's CDR3 is CASSRLQGMGSGANVLTF. CDR3 coding DNA: TGTGCCAGCAGCCGGCTACAGGGGATGGGGTCTGGGGCCAACGTCCTGACTTTC.

This clonotype was recorded a few times. The J gene is TRBJ2-5, the V gene TRBV11-3, with D possibly being TRBD1 (5 bases). Matching the DNA end better, TRBJ2-7 makes the J call doubtful. CDR3 length: 14 amino acids. Germline lookup yields CDR1 SGHNT and CDR2 YENEEA. The CDR3 spells CASSLDRQLSEQYF. The CDR3 DNA sequence: TGTGCCAGCAGCTTGGATCGACAGCTTAGCGAGCAGTACTTC.

The chain carries TRBV11-3 and TRBJ2-3; tentative D call: TRBD2 (5 bases). Trimming took off 5 bases at V and 4 bases at J, with 13 bases between the two ends. Germline V gene data show CDR1 as SGHNT and CDR2 as YENEEA. This CDR3 spans 14 amino acids. DNA for the CDR3: TGTGCCAGCAGCCCTAGCCACGTGGCAGATACGCAGTATTTT. Its translation is CASSPSHVADTQYF.

The chain combines TRBV20-1 with TRBJ2-1, with TRBD2 matching over 7 bases. Germline V gene sequence: CDR1 DFQATT, CDR2 SNEGSKA (reference sequence). V shed 3 bases and J 4 bases; nucleotides not matched to a gene: 15. The CDR3 has 17 residues. CDR3 in DNA: TGCAGTGCTAGTCCCGGGACTAACGGGAGATCATACAATGAGCAGTTCTTC. Translated, it gives CSASPGTNGRSYNEQFF.

The chain carries TRBV12-3 or TRBV12-4 and TRBJ2-4, with 7 bases identical to TRBD2. With the DNA end fitting TRBJ2-7 better, the J assignment may be wrong. The length of the CDR3 is 14 residues. The CDR3 DNA sequence: TGTGCCAGCAAACGCGGGAGCGGGTCCTACGAGCAGTACTTC. This translates into CASKRGSGSYEQYF.

This clonotype was detected only a few times. The chain's CDR3 is CAIETSDGRGNTGELFF. The CDR3 coding sequence is TGTGCCATCGAGACTAGCGACGGTAGAGGCAACACCGGGGAGCTGTTTTTT. The V and J genes are TRBV10-3 and TRBJ2-2; 8 nucleotides match TRBD2. This CDR3 region has 17 residues. Germline lookup yields CDR1 ENHRY and CDR2 SYGVKD. V was clipped by 8 bases and J by 2 bases; unmatched bases: 13.

This chain links TRBV28 with TRBJ2-5; weak D call: TRBD1 (5 bases). The germline V and J ends were trimmed by 3 bases and 5 bases, with 10 bases remaining between them. Per germline, CDR1 MDHEN and CDR2 SYDVKM. The CDR3 is 13 amino acids. The CDR3 loop is CASSFRVRETQYF. The DNA for the CDR3 is TGTGCCAGCAGTTTCAGGGTTAGGGAGACCCAGTACTTC.

This CDR3 is CASSQDMGTGVQETQYF. The CDR3 DNA reads as TGTGCCAGCAGCCAAGATATGGGGACAGGGGTCCAAGAGACCCAGTACTTC. This sequence joins TRBV4-2 and TRBJ2-5, with 10 bases aligning to TRBD1. The CDR3 has 17 amino acids. CDR1 is LGHNA and CDR2 is YNFKEQ in the germline V gene. The V gene end was trimmed by 0 bases and the J gene end by 1 base; junction bases not matched to a gene: 5.

This clonotype was found once. V and J are TRBV7-8 and TRBJ2-5; 7 nucleotides match TRBD2. Germline V gene lookup returns CDR1 SGHVS and CDR2 FQNEAQ. The ends lost 1 base at V and 5 bases at J; junction bases unmatched: 7. The CDR3 has 15 residues. The CDR3 here is CASSLDVGAGETQYF. The DNA of the CDR3 is TGTGCCAGCAGCTTAGACGTGGGAGCGGGGGAGACCCAGTACTTC.

The J gene is TRBJ2-3, the V gene TRBV11-2; D gene unclear. V was shortened by 7 bases and J by 0 bases, with 11 bases between the two germline ends. The germline gives CDR1 SGHAT, CDR2 FQNNGV. The CDR3 has 14 amino acids. CDR3 nucleotides: TGTGCCAGCACCAAAAGTGGTAGCACAGATACGCAGTATTTT. This gives the protein CASTKSGSTDTQYF.

The chain uses TRBV6-2 or TRBV6-3 and TRBJ1-5; D not resolved. Germline V gene data show CDR1 as MNHEY and CDR2 as SVGEGT. The CDR3 is 14 amino acids. Trimming took 5 bases from V and 4 from J, leaving 12 bases between them. The CDR3 region is CASSLRVKNQPQHF. Written as DNA, the CDR3 is TGTGCCAGCAGTCTCCGGGTGAAAAATCAGCCCCAGCATTTT.

Ten or more counts support this clonotype. The chain joins TRBV24-1 to TRBJ2-5; 10 bases align to TRBD1. Germline loops: CDR1 KGHDR, CDR2 SFDVKD. J gave up 5 bases and V 2 bases, and 7 bases lay outside the gene matches. This CDR3 contains 16 residues. Here the CDR3 reads CATSDWTPGQGETQYF. The CDR3 DNA sequence: TGTGCCACCAGTGATTGGACACCGGGACAGGGGGAGACCCAGTACTTC.